Listed here are 27 T cell receptor beta chains from one sample, sequenced in a study of blood T cells in healthy people across ages. Then a second PCR, running roughly 7 to 11 cycles, was carried out with a sample-barcoded 5' primer and a J-beta primer mix. A single record per CDR3 protein comes from TCRdb applying MiXCR to the 5' RACE reads. This table has 1.5 million to 1.9 million distinct CDR3 sequences, roughly 43% appearing once. Sequenced sample: blood. These receptor sequences come from a young woman in good health.

The sample holds a few counts of this clonotype. The V and J genes are TRBV12-3 or TRBV12-4 and TRBJ1-2; D gene ambiguous. Trimming left V 6 bases short and J 4 bases short, with 12 bases between. This CDR3 contains 13 residues. In DNA form, the CDR3 reads TGTGCCAGCAGCCAGCAGGCGCCCTATGGCTACACCTTC. It yields the protein CASSQQAPYGYTF.

This clonotype has a handful of counts. The chain carries TRBV7-2 and TRBJ1-2; 7 nucleotides align to TRBD1. Germline lookup yields CDR1 SGHTA and CDR2 FQGNSA. The CDR3 is 15 amino acids. V lost 5 bases and J lost 5; bases outside the gene matches: 11. This CDR3 is CASSGWQGGGYGYTF. The CDR3 nucleotides read TGTGCCAGCAGCGGTTGGCAGGGGGGTGGTTATGGCTACACCTTC.

A note on this clonotype: This may arise from a read error, as a much more abundant clone is one base away. The chain has TRBV29-1 and TRBJ2-1, with TRBD2 identical over 8 bases. Germline CDR1 and CDR2: SQVTM and ANQGSEA. This CDR3 comprises 13 residues. The CDR3 region has the DNA TGCAGTCATCAGCGGGGGTCGTACAATGGGCAGTTCTTC. Amino acid sequence: CSHQRGSYNGQFF.

The rearrangement links TRBV29-1 to TRBJ1-4; no firm D call. Germline V gene sequence: CDR1 SQVTM, CDR2 ANQGSEA. V lost 5 bases, J lost 4 bases, and 11 bases lay in between. This CDR3 has 13 amino acids. The chain's CDR3 is CSVSGQNNEKLFF. The CDR3 coding sequence is TGCAGCGTTAGTGGGCAGAATAATGAAAAACTGTTTTTT.

In its sample, this clonotype was seen a few times. V usage is TRBV15 and J usage is TRBJ1-1; 9 bases are a match to TRBD1. This CDR3 has 13 residues. J gave up 3 bases and V 9 bases, and 5 bases lay outside the gene matches. From germline, CDR1 is LNHNV and CDR2 YYDKDF (reference sequence). Here the CDR3 reads CATGDRVHTEAFF. DNA for the CDR3: TGTGCCACAGGGGACAGGGTCCACACTGAAGCTTTCTTT.

A note on this clonotype: Given a much more abundant clone one base away, this may be a read error. The V call is TRBV4-3, the J call TRBJ1-4, with D perhaps matching TRBD1 (6 bases). The V end was cut by 1 base, the J end by 8 bases, with 11 bases between. The CDR3 totals 14 residues. Germline V gene lookup returns CDR1 LGHNA and CDR2 YSLEER. CDR3 DNA sequence: TGCGCCAGCAGCCAAGCAGGGGCGGGGGAAAAACTGTTTTTT. Its protein product is CASSQAGAGEKLFF.

This chain joins TRBV7-9 and TRBJ2-1; D unresolved. The end of the DNA is better explained by TRBJ2-7, so the J call may be wrong. This CDR3 has 15 amino acids. CDR1 is SEHNR and CDR2 is FQNEAQ in the germline V gene (reference sequence). The chain's CDR3 is CASSSVKGSYNEQYF. The CDR3 DNA reads TGTGCCAGCAGCTCCGTTAAAGGGTCCTACAATGAGCAGTACTTC.

Concerning this clonotype itself: The junction and the germline gene differ at one end; a read error may be behind it. V is TRBV7-7 and J is TRBJ2-3; TRBD1 aligns across 7 bases. CDR1 SSHAT and CDR2 FNYEAQ come from the germline V gene (reference sequence). This CDR3 contains 14 residues. The CDR3 DNA is TGTGCTAGCAGCTTCACAGGGGCTAGAGATACGCAGTATTTT. It codes for CASSFTGARDTQYF.

This clonotype was detected only a few times. The rearrangement links TRBV15 to TRBJ2-5; 10 bases match TRBD1. The junction had 8 bases not matched to a gene; V was cut back by 3 bases and J by 7 bases. The CDR3 covers 15 residues. Germline V gives CDR1 LNHNV, CDR2 YYDKDF (reference sequence). The CDR3 nucleotides are TGTGCCACCAGCAGCCGGGACAGGGGCGTATTGACCCAGTACTTC. Protein: CATSSRDRGVLTQYF. The full variable domain, completed using reference TRBV15 and TRBJ2-5, is DAMVIQNPRYQVTQFGKPVTLSCSQTLNHNVMYWYQQKSSQAPKLLFHYYDKDFNNEADTPDNFQSRRPNTSFCFLDIRSPGLGDTAMYLCATSSRDRGVLTQYFGPGTRLLVL.

CDR3 nucleotide sequence: TGTGCCAGCAGTAGCGCTGGTGGACGCTGGGACTGCGAGCAGTACTTC. It codes for CASSSAGGRWDCEQYF. J is TRBJ2-4 and V is TRBV6-2 or TRBV6-3; tentatively, D is TRBD2 (6 bases). The DNA matches TRBJ2-7 better at its end, which makes the J call doubtful. CDR3 length equals 16 residues. Germline V gene data show CDR1 as MNHEY and CDR2 as SVGEGT.

The chain carries TRBV5-1 and TRBJ2-7, with 8 bases fitting TRBD1. Looked up from germline, CDR1 is SGHRS and CDR2 is YFSETQ. J was trimmed by 4 bases and V by 4 bases; bases with no gene match: 10. The CDR3 sequence is 15 residues long. The CDR3 sequence: CASSPGTGALYEQYF. Here the CDR3 DNA reads TGCGCCAGCAGCCCCGGGACAGGAGCCTTGTACGAGCAGTACTTC.

This clonotype was counted a few times. This chain uses TRBV6-6 with TRBJ2-3; no clear D. This CDR3 is 15 amino acids long. Germline V gene data show CDR1 as MNHNY and CDR2 as SVGAGI (reference sequence). V was clipped by 5 bases and J by 4 bases, with 16 bases between them. CDR3 DNA sequence: TGTGCCAGCAGTGATATTGGGCCCCGCGCAGATACGCAGTATTTT. This sequence encodes CASSDIGPRADTQYF.

This clonotype showed up just a few times. The chain joins TRBV20-1 to TRBJ2-7; a possible D gene is TRBD2 (6 bases). Between the trimmed V and J ends, which lost 0 bases and 7 bases, there was a span of 19 bases. The CDR3 runs 15 residues. Germline V gene data show CDR1 as DFQATT and CDR2 as SNEGSKA (reference sequence). CDR3 nucleotide sequence: TGCAGTGCTAGAGAACCGGGACTCAGAACGAGGGAGCAGTACTTC. It encodes CSAREPGLRTREQYF.

V gene TRBV19 combines with J gene TRBJ2-3; tentative D call: TRBD2 (5 bases). The V and J ends lost 7 bases and 5 bases respectively, with 13 bases between them. In germline, CDR1 is LNHDA, CDR2 SQIVND (reference sequence). This CDR3 has 13 amino acids. CDR3 amino acids: CASTSGWRDTQYF. CDR3 DNA sequence: TGTGCCAGTACCTCGGGGTGGAGAGATACGCAGTATTTT.

The rearrangement links TRBV28 to TRBJ2-7, with D perhaps TRBD1 (5 bases). Trimming shortened V by 5 bases and J by 4 bases, and 12 bases separated the two germline ends. The germline CDR1 and CDR2 sequences are MDHEN and SYDVKM. The CDR3 totals 13 residues. The CDR3 is CASSTRQTYEQYF. The CDR3 bases are TGTGCCAGCAGTACTCGACAGACTTACGAGCAGTACTTC.

J is TRBJ2-1 and V is TRBV20-1; 9 bases map to TRBD2. The CDR3 sequence is 14 residues long. The ends lost 8 bases at V and 8 bases at J; junction bases unmatched: 13. Germline CDR1 and CDR2: DFQATT and SNEGSKA (reference sequence). The CDR3 nucleotides read TGCAGTCCGCTCCAACGCGGGGGGGTCCATGAGCAGTTCTTC. It codes for CSPLQRGGVHEQFF.

This clonotype appeared a few times. This chain links TRBV6-2 or TRBV6-3 with TRBJ1-1; D ambiguous. With 1 base removed from V and 1 base from J, the gap between germline ends came to 1 base. Looked up from germline, CDR1 is MNHEY and CDR2 is SVGEGT. The CDR3 is made up of 12 amino acids. In DNA, the CDR3 is TGTGCCAGCAGTTACTGGAACACTGAAGCTTTCTTT. Its protein product is CASSYWNTEAFF.

This chain uses TRBV12-3 or TRBV12-4 with TRBJ1-6, with 8 bases matching TRBD1. The CDR3 runs to 13 residues. V shed 6 bases, J shed 10 bases, and the junction held 5 bases outside the gene matches. The DNA for the CDR3 is TGTGCCAGCAGCACCAGGGGGCCGTCACCCCTCCACTTT. Protein sequence: CASSTRGPSPLHF.

This clonotype was counted only a few times. The chain recombines TRBV28 with TRBJ2-3; D ambiguous. V was trimmed by 6 bases and J by 4 bases, leaving 11 bases between them. Per germline, CDR1 MDHEN and CDR2 SYDVKM. This CDR3 spans 13 amino acids. In DNA form, the CDR3 reads TGTGCCAGCAGCCCCTCATGGGCAGATACGCAGTATTTT. Amino acid sequence: CASSPSWADTQYF.

This clonotype was recorded a few times. J is TRBJ2-3 and V is TRBV30; TRBD1 matches 7 bases. Germline V gives CDR1 GTSNPN, CDR2 SVGIG (reference sequence). The CDR3 spans 15 residues. J lost 5 bases, V lost 3 bases, and 11 bases had no gene match. The DNA for the CDR3 is TGTGCCTGGAGCTCAGGGGGTTCGGACCTAGATACGCAGTATTTT. It is translated as CAWSSGGSDLDTQYF. The variable domain in full, completed from reference TRBV30 and TRBJ2-3, reads SQTIHQWPATLVQPVGSPLSLECTVEGTSNPNLYWYRQAAGRGLQLLFYSVGIGQISSEVPQNLSASRPQDRQFILSSKKLLLSDSGFYLCAWSSGGSDLDTQYFGPGTRLTVL.

The chain has TRBV4-1 and TRBJ2-7; D possibly corresponds to TRBD1 (5 bases). Germline V gives CDR1 MGHRA, CDR2 YSYEKL. The V gene lost 3 bases and the J gene lost 0 bases, with 18 bases spanning the gap. The CDR3 runs to 17 residues. CDR3 sequence reads: CASSQNDRTLNSYEQYF. The CDR3 DNA is TGCGCCAGCAGCCAGAATGATAGGACACTTAACTCCTACGAGCAGTACTTC.

In this sample, this clonotype turned up a few times. The chain recombines TRBV12-3 or TRBV12-4 with TRBJ1-6, with 10 nucleotides matching TRBD1. The CDR3 length is 17 residues. J lost 2 bases, V lost 4 bases, and 5 bases had no gene match. CDR3 in amino acids: CASSSRDRGTYNSPLHF. Written as DNA, the CDR3 is TGTGCCAGCAGTTCCCGGGACAGGGGAACCTATAATTCACCCCTCCACTTT.

The J gene is TRBJ1-2, the V gene TRBV28, with 7 bases fitting TRBD1. Unmatched junction bases numbered 6, after V lost 4 bases and J lost 7 bases. In germline, CDR1 is MDHEN, CDR2 SYDVKM. The CDR3 sequence is 13 residues long. The CDR3 protein is CASSSHRGGGYTF. DNA of the CDR3: TGTGCCAGCAGTTCCCACAGGGGTGGTGGCTACACCTTC.

In its sample, this clonotype was seen a few times. The rearrangement joins TRBV6-6 to TRBJ2-6; D is uncertain. Germline assignment: CDR1 MNHNY and CDR2 SVGAGI (reference sequence). CDR3 length equals 11 residues. Trimming took off 10 bases at V and 6 bases at J, with 7 bases between the two ends. CDR3 coding DNA: TGTGCCACCCTGGTGGCCAACGTCCTGACTTTC. Amino acid sequence: CATLVANVLTF.

V and J are TRBV3-1 and TRBJ2-7; the D gene is possibly TRBD1 (6 bases). Germline V CDR1 and CDR2: LGHDT, YNNKEL (reference sequence). The V and J ends lost 1 base and 6 bases respectively, with 13 bases between them. The CDR3 is 14 residues long. Here the CDR3 reads CASSQVLQGSEQYF. DNA for the CDR3: TGTGCCAGCAGCCAAGTACTACAGGGATCCGAGCAGTACTTC.

The chain uses TRBV7-9 and TRBJ2-3; perhaps TRBD2 as D (7 bases). The V gene lost 8 bases and the J gene lost 3 bases, with 18 bases spanning the gap. The CDR3 has 15 residues. Germline V gene lookup returns CDR1 SEHNR and CDR2 FQNEAQ (reference sequence). The CDR3 loop reads CASHSSGGLTDTQYF. The DNA of the CDR3 is TGTGCCAGCCACTCGTCGGGGGGCTTGACAGATACGCAGTATTTT.

As concerns this clonotype: Compared with germline, one end of the junction differs, possibly owing to a read error. The chain joins TRBV7-3 to TRBJ2-2, with D perhaps being TRBD1 or TRBD2 (5 bases each). The CDR3 loop spans 14 amino acids. Germline V gene data show CDR1 as SGHTA and CDR2 as FQGTGA. The CDR3 is CASSLLSDTGDLFF. CDR3 bases: TGTGCCAGCAGCTTACTATCGGACACCGGGGATCTGTTTTTT.